The entry that follows covers one T cell receptor beta chain sequence. Its antigen is currently unknown. RNA transcripts gave rise to amplified TCR beta CDR3 regions. HTBI primers were the set used in a first-round RT-PCR of the TCR CDR3. TCRdb itself ran the multiplex PCR reads through MiXCR, one entry per CDR3 protein. This table has some 510,000 distinct CDR3 sequences, roughly 50% appearing once. The V end lost 0 bases, the J end lost 4 bases, and 11 bases lay between the germline ends. Germline V gene sequence: CDR1 SGDLS, CDR2 YYNGEE. The CDR3 spans 15 residues. This record comes from a study of T cells in Graves' hyperthyroidism and ophthalmopathy. Broader study findings: Blood shared most expanded thyroid clonotypes above 0.001.

This clonotype was obtained from a woman aged 18-29 years with Graves' hyperthyroidism. This chain joins TRBV9 and TRBJ1-3; D unresolved. What was sequenced was peripheral blood or thyroid tissue (not recorded which). The CDR3 reads CASSVAPTPGNTIYF. In DNA form, the CDR3 reads TGTGCCAGCAGCGTAGCTCCTACCCCCGGAAACACCATATATTTT.